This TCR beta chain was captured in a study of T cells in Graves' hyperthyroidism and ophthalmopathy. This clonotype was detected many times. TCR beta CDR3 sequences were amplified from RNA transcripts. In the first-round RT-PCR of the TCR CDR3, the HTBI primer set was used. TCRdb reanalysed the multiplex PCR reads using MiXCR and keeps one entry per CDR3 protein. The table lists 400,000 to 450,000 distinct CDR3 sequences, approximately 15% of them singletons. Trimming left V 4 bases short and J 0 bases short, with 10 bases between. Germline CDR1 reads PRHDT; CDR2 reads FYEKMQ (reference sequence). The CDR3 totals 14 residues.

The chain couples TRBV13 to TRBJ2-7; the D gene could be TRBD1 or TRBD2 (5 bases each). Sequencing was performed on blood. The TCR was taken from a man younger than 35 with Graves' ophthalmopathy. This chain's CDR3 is CASSSGTSSYEQYF. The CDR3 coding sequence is TGTGCCAGCAGCTCCGGGACGTCCTCCTACGAGCAGTACTTC.